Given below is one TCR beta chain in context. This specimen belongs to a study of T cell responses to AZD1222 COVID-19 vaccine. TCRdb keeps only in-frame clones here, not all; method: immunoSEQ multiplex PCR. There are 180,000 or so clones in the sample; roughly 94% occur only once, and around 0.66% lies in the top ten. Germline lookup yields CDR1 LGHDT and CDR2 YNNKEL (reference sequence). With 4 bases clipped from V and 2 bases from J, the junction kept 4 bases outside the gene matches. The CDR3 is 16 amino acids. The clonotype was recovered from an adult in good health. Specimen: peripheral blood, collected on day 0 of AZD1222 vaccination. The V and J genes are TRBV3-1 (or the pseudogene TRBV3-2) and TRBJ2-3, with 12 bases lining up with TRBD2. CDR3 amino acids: CASSLTSGSPTDTQYF. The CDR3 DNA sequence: TGTGCCAGCAGCCTGACTAGCGGGAGCCCCACAGATACGCAGTATTTT.